These 19 T cell receptor beta chains were all obtained from the same sample, sequenced in a study of T-cell reconstitution after alpha-beta-depleted transplantation in children. Unique molecular identifiers tagged the TCRbeta library. Via MiXCR, TCRdb re-called the PCR reads, giving one row per CDR3 protein. The sample has almost 600,000 distinct CDR3 sequences, over 20% seen once. The specimen comprised PBMCs, sampled before TCRalphabeta/CD19-depleted stem cell transplant. Receptors were obtained from a boy in the first two years of life with Wiskott-Aldrich syndrome, due to receive a stem cell transplant.

This clonotype was observed at least ten times. This chain connects TRBV11-2 to TRBJ2-2; TRBD2 matches 9 bases. CDR1 and CDR2 from the germline V gene are SGHAT and FQNNGV. V shed 5 bases and J 1 base; nucleotides not matched to a gene: 5. CDR3 length equals 16 residues. CDR3 amino acids: CASSPRTSVNTGELFF. CDR3 in DNA: TGTGCCAGCAGCCCACGGACTAGCGTGAACACCGGGGAGCTGTTTTTT.

Only a few counts were recorded for this clonotype. The genes are TRBV5-1 and TRBJ2-5; perhaps TRBD2 as D (5 bases). Germline V gives CDR1 SGHRS, CDR2 YFSETQ. Trimming took 2 bases from V and 1 from J, leaving 9 bases between them. CDR3 length: 14 residues. CDR3 DNA sequence: TGCGCCAGCAGCTTCCTCAGCGGCCAAGAGACCCAGTACTTC. Encoded protein: CASSFLSGQETQYF.

The gene calls are TRBV24-1 and TRBJ2-3, with D possibly TRBD2 on 7 matching bases. V was shortened by 4 bases and J by 3 bases, with 13 bases between the two germline ends. The CDR3 is 15 amino acids. Germline assignment: CDR1 KGHDR and CDR2 SFDVKD. The CDR3: CATSEGGGPTDTQYF. The CDR3 DNA sequence: TGTGCCACCAGTGAAGGGGGAGGGCCTACAGATACGCAGTATTTT.

This clonotype was counted between two and nine times. The rearrangement uses TRBV28 and TRBJ1-2; 9 bases match TRBD1. CDR1 and CDR2 (germline): MDHEN, SYDVKM. J lost 7 bases, V lost 7 bases, and 13 bases had no gene match. The CDR3 has 15 amino acids. This CDR3 is CASKKPDRGLSGYTF. CDR3 coding DNA: TGTGCCAGCAAAAAACCGGACAGGGGATTAAGTGGCTACACCTTC.

This chain links TRBV12-3 or TRBV12-4 with TRBJ2-3, with 9 nucleotides matching TRBD2. Unmatched junction bases numbered 5, after V lost 4 bases and J lost 0 bases. This CDR3 has 16 amino acids. CDR3 sequence reads: CASSSPLAGSTDTQYF. DNA of the CDR3: TGTGCCAGCAGTTCCCCCCTAGCGGGGAGCACAGATACGCAGTATTTT.

This chain's CDR3 is CSAQTSLGNEQFF. In DNA form, the CDR3 reads TGCAGCGCTCAGACTAGCTTAGGCAATGAGCAGTTCTTC. This chain connects TRBV29-1 to TRBJ2-1; TRBD2 agrees at 7 bases. The germline V gene has CDR1 SQVTM and CDR2 ANQGSEA. The J segment lost 6 bases and the V segment lost 7 bases, leaving 9 bases of the junction unmatched. The CDR3 has 13 residues.

V and J are TRBV2 and TRBJ1-5, with 10 positions matching TRBD1. V gave up 4 bases and J gave up 5 bases; unmatched junction bases: 8. The CDR3 loop spans 16 amino acids. Germline V lookup: CDR1 SNHLY, CDR2 FYNNEI. This CDR3 is CASSGGGTGEDQPQHF. In DNA, the CDR3 is TGTGCCAGCAGTGGAGGTGGGACAGGGGAAGATCAGCCCCAGCATTTT.

This clonotype occurred a few times. The J gene is TRBJ2-3, the V gene TRBV15, with TRBD2 matching 8 bases. This CDR3 is built from 16 residues. The V gene's germline CDR1 is LNHNV and CDR2 YYDKDF (reference sequence). J lost 2 bases, V lost 0 bases, and 4 bases had no gene match. CDR3 protein: CATSREAGAVTDTQYF. The CDR3 DNA is TGTGCCACCAGCAGAGAAGCGGGGGCTGTCACAGATACGCAGTATTTT.

This sequence joins TRBV5-1 and TRBJ1-2; possibly TRBD1 for D (5 bases). Germline V gives CDR1 SGHRS, CDR2 YFSETQ. Deletions cut 0 bases from V and 8 bases from J, with 17 bases between. The CDR3 runs 15 residues. DNA for the CDR3: TGCGCCAGCAGCTTGGATACAGGCCCCGCGGGGGGCTACACCTTC. It specifies CASSLDTGPAGGYTF.

This clonotype has a handful of counts. The genes are TRBV3-1 and TRBJ2-4; D gene uncertain. The germline V and J ends were trimmed by 4 bases and 7 bases, with 11 bases remaining between them. This CDR3 contains 13 residues. Germline CDR1 and CDR2: LGHDT and YNNKEL (reference sequence). In DNA, the CDR3 is TGTGCCAGCAGCCCAAATTTTCAGAACATTCAGTACTTC. This gives the protein CASSPNFQNIQYF.

The V call is TRBV21-1, the J call TRBJ2-4; the table gives TRBD1 as D, unverified against the DNA. TRBV21-1 is recorded as a pseudogene. CDR3 length: 16 residues. In DNA, the CDR3 is TGTGCCAGCAGCGCCTCACAGGGATGGGGATTAAACATTCAGTACTTC. This gives the protein CASSASQGWGLNIQYF.

In its sample, this clonotype was seen a few times. This rearrangement joins TRBV29-1 to TRBJ2-7, with D possibly TRBD2 on 5 matching bases. The length of the CDR3 is 15 residues. Germline-derived CDR1 and CDR2 are SQVTM and ANQGSEA. V was shortened by 7 bases and J by 1 base, with 20 bases between the two germline ends. The CDR3 DNA is TGCAGCGGTCGGGGTCCGGGGAGCCAGTCCTACGAGCAGTACTTC. Translation gives CSGRGPGSQSYEQYF.

This clonotype was observed many times. The V and J genes are TRBV28 and TRBJ1-5, with D perhaps TRBD1 (5 bases). V dropped 3 bases and J dropped 5 bases, with 11 bases sitting between them. Germline CDR1 MDHEN, CDR2 SYDVKM. CDR3 length: 14 residues. CDR3 in amino acids: CASSLADIDQPQHF. In DNA form, the CDR3 reads TGTGCCAGCAGTTTGGCGGACATCGATCAGCCCCAGCATTTT.

The chain joins TRBV6-9 to TRBJ2-7, with TRBD1 as a possible D gene (5 bases). V lost 5 bases and J lost 0, with 14 bases in between. This CDR3 has 15 amino acids. The germline V gene encodes CDR1 MNHGY and CDR2 SVAAGI. Here the CDR3 reads CASSIYDSVSYEQYF. For the CDR3, the DNA is TGTGCCAGCAGTATTTATGACAGCGTCTCCTACGAGCAGTACTTC.

This clonotype has more than one count but fewer than ten. This sequence joins TRBV2 and TRBJ2-7; the D is unclear. CDR1 and CDR2 from the germline V gene are SNHLY and FYNNEI. The CDR3 contains 11 residues. Trimming shortened V by 1 base and J by 5 bases, and 3 bases separated the two germline ends. The CDR3 sequence: CASSEEHEQYF. The CDR3 nucleotides read TGTGCCAGCAGTGAAGAGCACGAGCAGTACTTC. The complete variable domain, with remaining parts taken from reference TRBV2 and TRBJ2-7, reads EPEVTQTPSHQVTQMGQEVILRCVPISNHLYFYWYRQILGQKVEFLVSFYNNEISEKSEIFDDQFSVERPDGSNFTLKIRSTKLEDSAMYFCASSEEHEQYFGPGTRLTVT.

Points on this clonotype: The junction departs from the called germline gene at one end, perhaps through a read error. The J gene is TRBJ2-1, the V gene TRBV24-1; D possibly corresponds to TRBD2 (6 bases). The CDR3 sequence is 15 residues long. CDR1 and CDR2 (germline): KGHDR, SFDVKD. The CDR3 protein is CAPRFSGDSHNEQFF. The CDR3 DNA sequence: TGTGCCCCCCGATTCTCCGGGGACTCCCACAATGAGCAGTTCTTC.

The sample holds one count of this clonotype. The rearrangement joins TRBV20-1 to TRBJ2-5; 7 nucleotides align to TRBD2. CDR3 length: 17 residues. The J segment lost 5 bases and the V segment lost 4 bases, leaving 19 bases of the junction unmatched. The germline V gene encodes CDR1 DFQATT and CDR2 SNEGSKA (reference sequence). CDR3 nucleotides: TGCAGTGCTATTCCTTGGGCTAGCGGCCCGGTACCGGAGACCCAGTACTTC. Translating it yields CSAIPWASGPVPETQYF.

The rearrangement uses TRBV11-2 and TRBJ2-1, with 13 bases lining up with TRBD2. This CDR3 comprises 15 residues. Unmatched junction bases numbered 5, after V lost 4 bases and J lost 8 bases. Per germline, CDR1 SGHAT and CDR2 FQNNGV. The CDR3 DNA reads TGTGCCAGCAGCTCTGGGACTAGCGGGACCGATGAGCAGTTCTTC. Translation gives CASSSGTSGTDEQFF. Full variable domain (missing parts from reference TRBV11-2 and TRBJ2-1): EAGVAQSPRYKIIEKRQSVAFWCNPISGHATLYWYQQILGQGPKLLIQFQNNGVVDDSQLPKDRFSAERLKGVDSTLKIQPAKLEDSAVYLCASSSGTSGTDEQFFGPGTRLTVL.

This clonotype was seen a few times. The V call is TRBV5-6, the J call TRBJ2-7; D ambiguous. Deletions cut 4 bases from V and 2 bases from J, with 13 bases between. In germline, CDR1 is SGHDT, CDR2 YYEEEE. This CDR3 contains 14 residues. Here the CDR3 reads CASSRGYVAYEQYF. CDR3 DNA: TGTGCCAGCAGCCGTGGATACGTCGCCTACGAGCAGTACTTC.